This record covers a single T cell receptor beta chain. This clone's antigen is unknown. No base-level quality is on record; no much larger clone is a single base apart. Its CDR3 holds 17 amino acids, cysteine through phenylalanine. Only the CDR3 DNA is retained, 51 bases long and in frame from the first base. CDR1 and CDR2 are read off the germline V gene as SGHTA and FQGNSA. Trimmed from V: 5 bases; trimmed from J: 6 bases; junction bases lacking a gene match: 12. This entry is derived from a study of blood T cells in healthy people across ages (dated by TCRdb to the mid-2010s). For context, the study as a whole: Template switching captured roughly one uniquely barcoded TCR beta cDNA molecule per two T cells in model experiments. Using deep sequencing normalized with unique cDNA molecular identifiers, the study measured how TCR beta repertoire diversity changes with age. The donors were divided into four age groups: young (average around 15 years), middle-aged (almost 40), aged (about 60) and long-lived (roughly 86). To avoid experimental bias, donors of different ages were randomly spread across the sequencing lanes. Two additional independent replicas of 1 million unique cDNA reads from the same blood draw were analyzed for two donors (one aged 18 to 29 and one aged 80 or older). Study-wide conclusions, independent of this receptor: Estimates of total diversity based on one million sequenced T cells were regarded as lower bounds and as underestimates. Conclusive comparison of naive and antigen-experienced compartments was prevented by the profiling of bulk unsorted PBMCs. As age increased, observed TCR beta diversity per million T cells dropped in a roughly linear way, and a significant reduction was already evident by age around 41. Donor CMV infection status was unknown, potentially confounding age-related changes in expanded clonotypes. The percentage of naive T cells measured by flow cytometry correlated strongly with observed TCR beta diversity. The long-lived group showed more naive CD4+ T cells, fewer expanded clones and increased TCR diversity than the aged group, suggesting age selection.

Libraries came from 5' RACE. TCRdb names Illumina HiSeq 2500 as the instrument used. The second PCR ran for roughly 6 to 11 cycles and used a J-beta primer mix along with a sample-barcoded 5' primer. A unique molecular identifier was introduced onto each TCR beta cDNA molecule by a template-switch 5' adaptor carrying 12 random nucleotides. At least 2.5 million CDR3-containing paired-end reads were obtained from each sample. All of the RNA was converted into first-strand cDNA using the Mint cDNA synthesis kit, with a TRBC-specific oligonucleotide serving as the primer. Following uracil-DNA glycosylase treatment, a first 18-cycle PCR with universal primers M1SS and BC2_uni_R was performed on all cDNA. As for the authors' bioinformatics: Each sample was normalized by randomly selecting 1 million high-quality reads, each carrying a distinct molecular identifier. Instead of being binned into consensus sequences, reads that shared molecular identifiers were thrown out. MiTCR, with a Q25 quality threshold and the strictest error-elimination algorithm, was used for CDR3 identification, clonotype clustering and error correction. A nonparametric unseen species model with Euler transformation was used to estimate a lower bound on total TCR beta diversity. In-frame beta chains were kept once TCRdb had trimmed the public reads at Q25 with fastp and called clones with MiXCR. Duplicate CDR3 protein sequences are folded into a single record with the most common DNA and genes. These V and J calls originate from TCRdb's pipeline instead of the authors' own analysis. In this sample the table shows some 1.7 million distinct CDR3 sequences, approximately 28% of which occur a single time. The ten largest account for roughly 8% of the sample.

Systemically healthy Caucasian individuals from Russia, 35 to 50 in total and aged about 6 to 90 years, were included as donors. Each donor gave ten milliliters of peripheral blood, collected into EDTA-treated Vacutainer tubes. Ficoll-Paque density-gradient centrifugation was used to isolate PBMCs, with at least 7 million obtained per sample. Total RNA, at least 6 micrograms per sample, was extracted from PBMCs with Trizol reagent. Naive CD45RAhigh/CD27high T cell percentages were measured by flow cytometry on a PBMC aliquot from every donor. The V and J genes are TRBV7-2 and TRBJ2-1, and TRBD2 matches 11 of the central bases. The origin of this receptor is a woman aged 25 to 39 in good health. Sequencing used blood. The CDR3 protein is CASSPAETSGRINEQFF. The sequence in DNA is TGTGCCAGCAGCCCGGCCGAAACTAGCGGGAGAATCAATGAGCAGTTCTTC.